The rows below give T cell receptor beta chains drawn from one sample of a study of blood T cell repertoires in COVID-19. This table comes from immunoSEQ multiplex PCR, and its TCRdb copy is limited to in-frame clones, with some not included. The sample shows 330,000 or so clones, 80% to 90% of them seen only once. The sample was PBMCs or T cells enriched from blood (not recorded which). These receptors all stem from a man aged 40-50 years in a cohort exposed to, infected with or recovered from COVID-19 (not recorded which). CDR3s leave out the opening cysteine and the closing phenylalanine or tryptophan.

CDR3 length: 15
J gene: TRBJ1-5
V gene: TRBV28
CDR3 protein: ASSGTGGAISNQPQH

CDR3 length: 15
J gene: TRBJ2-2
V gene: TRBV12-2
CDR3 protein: ASRLRTSGRNTGELF

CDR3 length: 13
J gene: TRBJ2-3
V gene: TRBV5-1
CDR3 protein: ASSLGLSGTDTQY

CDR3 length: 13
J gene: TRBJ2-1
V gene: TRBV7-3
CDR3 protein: ASSLIAGVQNEQF

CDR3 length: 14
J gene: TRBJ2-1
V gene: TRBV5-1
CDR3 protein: ASSPPGTSGSNEQF

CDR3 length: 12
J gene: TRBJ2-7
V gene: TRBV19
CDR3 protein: ATSERNSGVEQY

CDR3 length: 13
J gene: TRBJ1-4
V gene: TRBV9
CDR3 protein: ASSRQGAANEKLF

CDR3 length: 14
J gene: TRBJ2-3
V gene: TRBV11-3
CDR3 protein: ASSLGLGEDTDTQY

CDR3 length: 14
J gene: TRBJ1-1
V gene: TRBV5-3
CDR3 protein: ARSLSPLEGYTEAF

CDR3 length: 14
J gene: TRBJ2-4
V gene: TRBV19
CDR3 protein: ASTTGQLSQKNIQY

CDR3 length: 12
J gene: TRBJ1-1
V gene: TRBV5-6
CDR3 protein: ASSFGQGGTEAF

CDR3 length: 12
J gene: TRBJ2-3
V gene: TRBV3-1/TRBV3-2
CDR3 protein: ASSETGDEDTQY

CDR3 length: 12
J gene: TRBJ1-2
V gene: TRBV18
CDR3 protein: ASSPNRDNYGYT

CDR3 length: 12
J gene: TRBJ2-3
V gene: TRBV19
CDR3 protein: ASNGGRAVDTQY

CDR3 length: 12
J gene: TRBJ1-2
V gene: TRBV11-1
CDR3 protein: ASSSGTSNYGYT

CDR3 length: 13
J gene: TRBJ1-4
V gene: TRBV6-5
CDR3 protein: ASRRYRGSNEKLF

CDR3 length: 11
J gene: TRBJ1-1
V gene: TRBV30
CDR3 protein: AWSVLDFTEAF

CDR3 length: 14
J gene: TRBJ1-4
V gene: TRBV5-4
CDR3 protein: ASSLSPGQGFEKLF

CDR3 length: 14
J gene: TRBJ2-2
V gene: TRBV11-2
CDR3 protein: ASSLGLAGGYGELF

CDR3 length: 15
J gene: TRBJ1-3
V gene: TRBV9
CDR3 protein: ASSVVGGAFSGNTIY

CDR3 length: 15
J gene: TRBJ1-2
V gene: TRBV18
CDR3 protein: ASSQRPGRGQIYGYT

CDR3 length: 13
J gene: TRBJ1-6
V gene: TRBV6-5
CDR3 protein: ASSYAQGRRSPLH

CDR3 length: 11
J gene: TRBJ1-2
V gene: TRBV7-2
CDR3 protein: ASSLTGDYGYT

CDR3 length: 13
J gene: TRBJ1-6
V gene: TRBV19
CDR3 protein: ASSIQGEWNSPLH

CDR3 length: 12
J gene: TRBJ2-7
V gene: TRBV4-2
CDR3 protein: ASSRTADPYEQY

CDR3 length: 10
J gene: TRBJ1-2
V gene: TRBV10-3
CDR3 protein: AISATGFSYT

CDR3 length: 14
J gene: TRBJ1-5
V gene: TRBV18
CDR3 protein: ASSHNPGQFNQPQH

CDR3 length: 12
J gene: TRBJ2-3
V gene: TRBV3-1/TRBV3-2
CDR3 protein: ASNLADRTDTQY

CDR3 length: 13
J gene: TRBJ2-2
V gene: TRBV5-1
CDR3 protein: ASSLSGGGTGELF

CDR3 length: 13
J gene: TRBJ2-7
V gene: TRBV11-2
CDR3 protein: ASSSRLAGGPEQY

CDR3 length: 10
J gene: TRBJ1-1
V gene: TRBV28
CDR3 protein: ASSLRGAEAF

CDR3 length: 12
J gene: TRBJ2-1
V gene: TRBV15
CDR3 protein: ATSRDKLSNEQF

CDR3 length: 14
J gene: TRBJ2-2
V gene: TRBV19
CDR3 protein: ASSFSGRVSTGELF

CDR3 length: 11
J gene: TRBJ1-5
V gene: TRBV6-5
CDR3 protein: ASSFTGSQPQH

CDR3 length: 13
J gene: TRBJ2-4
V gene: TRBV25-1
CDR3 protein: ASSAGQIYKNIQY

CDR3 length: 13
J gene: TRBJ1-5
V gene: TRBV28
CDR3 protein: ASRTGTGANQPQH

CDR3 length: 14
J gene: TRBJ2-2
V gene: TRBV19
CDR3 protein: ASSRSGTTNTGELF